This record looks at one T cell receptor beta chain sequence and its context. Its cognate antigen is unknown. Germline CDR1 reads MNHEY; CDR2 reads SVGEGT. This CDR3 is built from 15 residues. The sample is drawn from a study of monozygotic twins with inflammatory bowel disease. The study, taken as a whole, reports: Possibly reflecting limited power, no difference in repertoire similarity was found between concordant and discordant twins. Sharing of clonotypes with others was lower in IBD patients than in healthy twins, and this was especially so with disease activity.

Each sample's cDNA came from eight separate reactions. Two nested PCRs, approximately 16 and 9 cycles, amplified TCRalpha and TCRbeta cDNA. Reanalyzing the 5' RACE reads, TCRdb keeps one entry per CDR3 protein, without DNA. This repertoire comprises more than 300,000 distinct CDR3 sequences; its ten largest clones make up 5.6%. The rearrangement uses TRBV6-2 or TRBV6-3 and TRBJ1-5; TCRdb calls TRBD1, which cannot be checked without DNA. Sequencing used blood. This clonotype was obtained from a human donor with ulcerative colitis or Crohn's disease, or a healthy co-twin of an affected twin (not recorded which). Here the CDR3 reads CASSYGRQGTQPQHF.